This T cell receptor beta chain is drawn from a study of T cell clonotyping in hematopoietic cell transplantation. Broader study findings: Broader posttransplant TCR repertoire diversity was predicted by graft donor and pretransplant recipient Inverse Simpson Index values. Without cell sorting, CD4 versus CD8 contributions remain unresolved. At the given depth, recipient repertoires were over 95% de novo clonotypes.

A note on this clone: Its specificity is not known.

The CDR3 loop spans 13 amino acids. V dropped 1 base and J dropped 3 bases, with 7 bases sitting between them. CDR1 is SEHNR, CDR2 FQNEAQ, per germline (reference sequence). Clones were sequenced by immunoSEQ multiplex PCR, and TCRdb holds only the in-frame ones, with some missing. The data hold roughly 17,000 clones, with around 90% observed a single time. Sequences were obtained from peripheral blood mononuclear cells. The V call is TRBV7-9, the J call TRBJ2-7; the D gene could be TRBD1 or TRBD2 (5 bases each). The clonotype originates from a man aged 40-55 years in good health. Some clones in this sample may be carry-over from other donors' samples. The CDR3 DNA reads TGTGCCAGCAGCTTAGATGGGGGCTACGAGCAGTACTTC. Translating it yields CASSLDGGYEQYF.